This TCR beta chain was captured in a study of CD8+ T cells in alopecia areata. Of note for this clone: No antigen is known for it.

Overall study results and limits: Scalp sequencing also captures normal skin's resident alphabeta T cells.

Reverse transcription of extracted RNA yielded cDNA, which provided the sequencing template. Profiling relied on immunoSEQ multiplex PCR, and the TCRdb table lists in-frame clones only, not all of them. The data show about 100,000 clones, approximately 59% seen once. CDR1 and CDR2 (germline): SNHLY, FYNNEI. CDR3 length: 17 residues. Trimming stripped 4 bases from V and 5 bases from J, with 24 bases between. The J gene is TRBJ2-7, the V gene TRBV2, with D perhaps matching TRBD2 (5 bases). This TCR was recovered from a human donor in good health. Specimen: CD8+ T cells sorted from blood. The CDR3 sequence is CASSVRGPGRLMHEQYF. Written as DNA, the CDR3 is TGTGCCAGCAGTGTTCGTGGCCCGGGAAGGCTTATGCACGAGCAGTACTTC.